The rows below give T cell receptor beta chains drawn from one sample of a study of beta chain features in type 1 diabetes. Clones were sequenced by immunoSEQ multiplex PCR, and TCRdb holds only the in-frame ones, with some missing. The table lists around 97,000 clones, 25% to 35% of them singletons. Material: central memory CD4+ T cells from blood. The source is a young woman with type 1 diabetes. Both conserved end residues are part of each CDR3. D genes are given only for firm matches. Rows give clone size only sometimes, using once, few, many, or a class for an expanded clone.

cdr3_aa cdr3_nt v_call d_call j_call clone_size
CASSPPRVGTGEKLFF TGCGCCAGCAGCCCTCCGCGGGTAGGAACTGGAGAAAAACTGTTTTTT TRBV5-1 NA TRBJ1-4 NA
CASSRSLTLMNTEAFF TGTGCCAGCAGCCGGTCCCTAACCTTGATGAACACTGAAGCTTTCTTT TRBV7-8 NA TRBJ1-1 NA
CASSTDRDTQYF TGCGCCAGCAGCACGGACAGAGATACGCAGTATTTT TRBV10-2 NA TRBJ2-3 few
CASSLEGGNADTQYF TGTGCCAGCAGCTTAGAGGGCGGGAACGCAGATACGCAGTATTTT TRBV11-2 NA TRBJ2-3 NA
CASSGGYLQPQHF TGTGCCAGTAGTGGAGGGTATTTGCAGCCCCAGCATTTT TRBV25-1 NA TRBJ1-5 few
CASSSLTSHNEQFF TGTGCCAGCAGTTCCTTGACTAGTCACAATGAGCAGTTCTTC TRBV27 NA TRBJ2-1 NA
CATSRDPGGHNEQFF TGTGCCACCAGCAGAGACCCGGGGGGCCACAATGAGCAGTTCTTC TRBV15 NA TRBJ2-1 few
CASSYEDRGLGETQYF TGTGCCAGCAGTTACGAGGACAGGGGGCTTGGGGAGACCCAGTACTTC TRBV6-5 TRBD1 TRBJ2-5 NA
CASSIETGGNQPQHF TGTGCCAGTAGTATAGAAACAGGGGGTAATCAGCCCCAGCATTTT TRBV19 TRBD1 TRBJ1-5 few
CASRDSENTEAFF TGCGCCAGCAGGGACAGTGAGAACACTGAAGCTTTCTTT TRBV10-1 NA TRBJ1-1 NA
CASRGSEDGELFF TGCGCCAGCAGGGGTAGCGAGGACGGGGAGCTGTTTTTT TRBV5-1 NA TRBJ2-2 NA
CASSLTGREGPRDEQFF TGTGCCAGCAGCTTAACTGGGCGGGAGGGCCCCCGAGATGAGCAGTTCTTC TRBV7-3 TRBD2 TRBJ2-1 NA
CASSLIVGRELFF TGTGCCAGCAGCTTAATTGTGGGCCGGGAGCTGTTTTTT TRBV7-3 NA TRBJ2-2 NA
CASSPGNGRALDTQYF TGTGCCAGCAGCCCCGGGAACGGGAGGGCCTTAGATACGCAGTATTTT TRBV11-2 TRBD2 TRBJ2-3 NA
CASSGVSTDTQYF TGTGCCAGTAGCGGGGTGAGCACGGATACGCAGTATTTT TRBV19 NA TRBJ2-3 NA
CASSYPGTGEAFF TGCGCCAGCAGCTACCCCGGGACAGGGGAAGCTTTCTTT TRBV5-1 TRBD1 TRBJ1-1 NA
CASSLTATEAFF TGTGCCAGCAGCTTAACAGCCACTGAAGCTTTCTTT TRBV5-6 NA TRBJ1-1 NA
CASSSGRAPNNEQFF TGTGCCAGTAGTAGCGGGAGGGCCCCCAACAATGAGCAGTTCTTC TRBV19 TRBD2 TRBJ2-1 NA
CASSQVDMISYNEQFF TGCGCCAGCAGCCAGGTCGACATGATTTCCTACAATGAGCAGTTCTTC TRBV4-1 NA TRBJ2-1 NA
CASSEFFRDRGKYGYTF TGTGCCAGCAGTGAATTTTTCAGGGACAGGGGGAAATATGGCTACACCTTC TRBV2 TRBD1 TRBJ1-2 NA
CASSLGTQGGKAFF TGCGCCAGCAGCTTGGGGACACAGGGGGGGAAAGCTTTCTTT TRBV5-1 TRBD1 TRBJ1-1 NA
CASTLSGNTGELFF TGTGCCAGCACTCTCAGCGGGAACACCGGGGAGCTGTTTTTT TRBV2 NA TRBJ2-2 NA
CASSGGGHSGANVLTF TGTGCCAGTAGTGGAGGGGGCCACTCTGGGGCCAACGTCCTGACTTTC TRBV19 NA TRBJ2-6 few
CASSRTGQETQYF TGTGCCAGCAGCCGGACAGGGCAAGAGACCCAGTACTTC TRBV11-2 TRBD1 TRBJ2-5 few
CASGLGVGEIDTEAFF TGTGCTAGTGGTCTCGGCGTGGGAGAGATCGACACTGAAGCTTTCTTT TRBV12-5 NA TRBJ1-1 NA
CASGSPGGDTQYF TGTGCTAGTGGTTCCCCTGGAGGAGATACGCAGTATTTT TRBV12-5 NA TRBJ2-3 few
CASSSHGGPDPEAFF TGTGCCAGCAGCTCCCACGGGGGACCAGATCCTGAGGCTTTCTTT TRBV7-3 NA TRBJ1-1 NA
CASSVGRVGTGRSDGYTF TGTGCCAGCAGCGTCGGCCGGGTTGGTACAGGTCGGTCGGATGGCTACACCTTC TRBV9 NA TRBJ1-2 NA
CASSLVTVDQPQHF TGTGCCAGCAGCTTAGTTACAGTTGATCAGCCCCAGCATTTT TRBV7-2 NA TRBJ1-5 few
CASSPRSPAEETQYF TGTGCCAGCAGCCCGAGATCCCCAGCGGAGGAGACCCAGTACTTC TRBV7-9 NA TRBJ2-5 few
CASSSVAGSSGELFF TGTGCCAGCAGCTCCGTCGCAGGGTCGAGCGGGGAGCTGTTTTTT TRBV7-6 NA TRBJ2-2 NA
CASSPRPTGSLDEQYF TGTGCCAGCAGCCCGCGCCCGACAGGGTCGTTGGACGAGCAGTACTTC TRBV7-9 TRBD1 TRBJ2-7 NA
CASSTGTGWSIQYF TGTGCCAGCAGCACCGGGACAGGGTGGAGCATTCAGTACTTC TRBV5-6 TRBD1 TRBJ2-4 NA
CASSPPAVDGGYTF TGTGCCAGCTCACCACCAGCGGTGGATGGTGGCTACACCTTC TRBV18 NA TRBJ1-2 NA
CASSLEGSGEKLFF TGTGCCAGCAGCTTAGAAGGGAGCGGTGAAAAACTGTTTTTT TRBV7-9 NA TRBJ1-4 NA